This T cell receptor (beta chain) originates from a study of regulatory T cells in long-lasting Graves disease. Study details: By definition, persistent Graves' disease involved antithyroid drugs for over 5 years alongside positive TSH receptor antibodies.

Germline V gene lookup returns CDR1 SGHAT and CDR2 FQNNGV. This CDR3 region has 16 residues. V trimming: 5 bases; J trimming: 5 bases; junction bases outside the gene matches: 12. Specified time point: persistent/refractory GD, antithyroid drugs over 5 years with positive TRAb. The TCR library used RNA extracted from PBMCs. Investigators prepared the TCR beta libraries by applying iRepertoire HTBI primers and Arm-PCR of CDR3 regions. MiXCR, run by TCRdb on the multiplex PCR reads, gives a single entry per CDR3 protein. The sample includes around 460,000 distinct CDR3 sequences, roughly a fifth of them seen just once. This clonotype was seen repeatedly, ten times or more. Its antigen is still unknown. Study results and caveats: Between persistent patients, about 2,500 public clonotypes were shared, exceeding the 900 to 1,000 shared between new patients. TCR diversity was lower in persistent than newly diagnosed Graves' disease. Because few samples were included, accuracy may have been lower.

The sequence was collected from a female donor with Graves disease. Sequenced material: peripheral blood mononuclear cells (PBMCs), taken when the disease was refractory, from a patient treated with antithyroid drugs. The chain is built from TRBV11-2 and TRBJ2-5, with 9 nucleotides matching TRBD2. The CDR3 nucleotides read TGTGCCAGCAGCGAACTAGGAGCGGGGGGTGGGGAGACCCAGTACTTC. Translated: CASSELGAGGGETQYF.